Listed below are T cell receptor beta chains from one sample, sequenced in a study of technical replicates of blood from a few donors. Data came from immunoSEQ multiplex PCR; TCRdb stores just in-frame clones and leaves some out. This repertoire shows around 84,000 clones, around 90% found once; its top ten account for more than 0.2%. The sample taken for sequencing was T cells isolated from PBMCs. The receptors stem from a human donor in good health. Both conserved end residues are part of each CDR3. The D gene is left open where the match is weak. Clone size is shown for a subset of rows, as once, few, many or a class of expanded clone.

j_call cdr3_length d_call clone_size v_call cdr3_aa cdr3_nt
TRBJ1-3 15 - - TRBV2 CASSAGLLSGNTIYF TGTGCCAGCAGCGCCGGACTCCTCTCTGGAAACACCATATATTTT
TRBJ2-5 15 - - TRBV7-9 CASSLSSARGETQYF TGTGCCAGCAGCTTATCGAGCGCGAGAGGGGAGACCCAGTACTTC
TRBJ2-1 14 - - TRBV19 CASTSLPNYDEQFF TGTGCCAGTACCTCCCTCCCCAACTACGATGAGCAGTTCTTC
TRBJ1-1 15 - - TRBV19 CASGLGAGRGIEAFF TGTGCCAGTGGATTGGGGGCCGGTAGAGGCATTGAAGCTTTCTTT
TRBJ1-5 15 - - TRBV5-1 CASSLAGRSNQPQHF TGCGCCAGCAGCTTGGCAGGCAGGAGCAATCAGCCCCAGCATTTT
TRBJ1-5 14 - few TRBV2 CASSYGVSNQPQHF TGTGCCAGCAGTTACGGAGTAAGCAATCAGCCCCAGCATTTT
TRBJ2-5 13 - once TRBV6-1 CASTHTRGETQYF TGTGCCAGCACACACACTCGGGGGGAGACCCAGTACTTC
TRBJ2-3 14 TRBD2 - TRBV27 CASSLAHGRDTQYF TGTGCCAGCAGTTTAGCCCACGGGAGGGATACGCAGTATTTT
TRBJ2-4 17 TRBD1 - TRBV15 CATSRVVGQGVRNIQYF TGTGCCACCAGCAGAGTAGTAGGACAGGGGGTACGGAACATTCAGTACTTC
TRBJ2-1 18 TRBD2 - TRBV12-5 CASVALRLAGSSYNEQFF TGTGCTAGTGTAGCGCTTAGACTAGCGGGTAGCTCCTACAATGAGCAGTTCTTC
TRBJ2-7 15 - - TRBV5-1 CASTSGRSASYEQYF TGCGCCAGCACCTCCGGGAGATCGGCGTCCTACGAGCAGTACTTC
TRBJ2-4 19 - once TRBV7-9 CASSLLSLQEELAKNIQYF TGTGCCAGCAGCTTATTGAGTTTACAGGAAGAACTAGCCAAAAACATTCAGTACTTC
TRBJ2-1 19 TRBD2 - TRBV19 CASRKVGLAGGLSYNEQFF TGTGCCAGTAGAAAAGTGGGACTAGCGGGAGGACTGTCCTACAATGAGCAGTTCTTC
TRBJ2-2 15 TRBD1 - TRBV19 CASSIRGQYTGELFF TGTGCCAGTAGTATAAGGGGACAGTACACCGGGGAGCTGTTTTTT
TRBJ1-5 15 - few TRBV5-6 CASSSGTNSNQPQHF TGTGCCAGCAGCTCGGGAACTAATAGCAATCAGCCCCAGCATTTT
TRBJ1-6 14 - - TRBV28 CASSPGQGNSPLHF TGTGCCAGCAGCCCGGGACAAGGTAATTCACCCCTCCACTTT
TRBJ1-2 13 - - TRBV28 CAIAVLSNYGYTF TGTGCCATTGCCGTACTTTCTAACTATGGCTACACCTTC
TRBJ2-7 15 - once TRBV6-1 CASSEAYGQAYEQYF TGTGCCAGCAGTGAAGCTTATGGGCAGGCCTACGAGCAGTACTTC
TRBJ2-2 15 TRBD2 - TRBV19 CASSWLAANTGELFF TGTGCCAGTAGTTGGCTAGCGGCGAACACCGGGGAGCTGTTTTTT
TRBJ2-7 17 - - TRBV27 CASSLSNRKTGAYEQYF TGTGCCAGCAGTTTATCCAATAGAAAGACGGGGGCCTACGAGCAGTACTTC
TRBJ2-7 14 - - TRBV27 CASSSGYRTNEQYF TGTGCCAGCAGTTCGGGGTATAGGACGAACGAGCAGTACTTC
TRBJ1-4 13 - - TRBV28 CASSLELARKLFF TGTGCCAGCAGTTTAGAACTCGCGCGAAAACTGTTTTTT
TRBJ2-7 16 - - TRBV11-3 CASSLPPGVISYEQYF TGTGCCAGCAGCTTACCCCCGGGGGTGATTTCCTACGAGCAGTACTTC
TRBJ2-1 13 - - TRBV6-1 CASRGWGLDEQFF TGTGCCAGCAGGGGGTGGGGGCTCGATGAGCAGTTCTTC
TRBJ1-5 14 - - TRBV7-9 CASNSDSFNQPQHF TGTGCCAGCAACTCAGACAGTTTCAATCAGCCCCAGCATTTT
TRBJ1-2 18 - - TRBV4-1 CASSGQVKSLRPDYGYTF TGCGCCAGCAGCGGGCAGGTTAAATCTTTGCGCCCCGACTATGGCTACACCTTC
TRBJ2-7 15 - - TRBV19 CASSMSGDRSYEQYF TGTGCCAGTAGTATGTCGGGTGACCGCTCCTACGAGCAGTACTTC
TRBJ2-3 13 - - TRBV7-8 CASSLGQAHTQYF TGTGCCAGCAGCTTAGGACAGGCCCATACGCAGTATTTT
TRBJ2-5 19 TRBD1 - TRBV28 CASSSRFSLTGKSAGTQYF TGTGCCAGCAGTTCCCGCTTCTCCTTGACAGGGAAGTCGGCTGGGACCCAGTACTTC
TRBJ2-2 16 TRBD2 - TRBV28 CASSPPASGNTGELFF TGTGCCAGCAGTCCCCCGGCTAGCGGGAACACCGGGGAGCTGTTTTTT
TRBJ1-2 14 TRBD1 - TRBV5-5 CASSDQTGPYGYTF TGTGCCAGCAGCGATCAGACAGGGCCCTATGGCTACACCTTC
TRBJ2-1 18 TRBD2 - TRBV9 CASSVEPHPAGGYNEQFF TGTGCCAGCAGCGTAGAACCCCACCCGGCGGGGGGCTACAATGAGCAGTTCTTC
TRBJ2-1 15 TRBD1 - TRBV9 CASGQGRSSYNEQFF TGTGCCAGCGGACAGGGGAGAAGCTCCTACAATGAGCAGTTCTTC
TRBJ2-7 14 - - TRBV29-1 CSVGTLASSYEQYF TGCAGCGTTGGTACTCTGGCTAGCTCCTACGAGCAGTACTTC
TRBJ1-3 15 - once TRBV11-3 CASTWDSSPGNTIYF TGTGCCAGCACATGGGACTCCAGCCCTGGAAACACCATATATTTT
TRBJ2-2 15 - - TRBV7-6 CASSYGFQNTGELFF TGTGCCAGCAGCTACGGTTTTCAAAATACCGGGGAGCTGTTTTTT
TRBJ2-3 15 TRBD2 - TRBV7-6 CASSLLAGATDTQYF TGTGCCAGCAGCTTACTAGCGGGGGCAACAGATACGCAGTATTTT
TRBJ2-2 18 - - TRBV14 CANRQGTPLAVREGELFF TGTGCCAACAGACAGGGAACCCCACTAGCGGTAAGGGAAGGGGAGCTGTTTTTT
TRBJ1-1 15 TRBD1 - TRBV6-5 CASSYATGGVTEAFF TGTGCCAGCAGTTACGCGACAGGGGGCGTGACTGAAGCTTTCTTT
TRBJ2-3 15 - - TRBV18 CASSPLQGQTDTQYF TGTGCCAGCTCACCACTCCAGGGGCAGACAGATACGCAGTATTTT
TRBJ2-2 14 - - TRBV2 CASSWGRRTGELFF TGTGCCAGCAGTTGGGGGCGCCGCACCGGGGAGCTGTTTTTT
TRBJ2-7 13 - - TRBV2 CASRRSVTYEQYF TGTGCCAGCAGAAGAAGCGTCACCTACGAGCAGTACTTC
TRBJ2-5 15 - - TRBV7-3 CASSSRGAGVETQYF TGTGCCAGCAGCTCACGGGGGGCTGGGGTGGAGACCCAGTACTTC
TRBJ2-1 15 TRBD1 - TRBV2 CASSDVDRAYNEQFF TGTGCCAGCAGTGATGTGGACAGGGCCTACAATGAGCAGTTCTTC
TRBJ2-7 14 - - TRBV6-1 CASRNPGSRYEQYF TGTGCCAGCCGAAACCCGGGTTCTCGGTACGAGCAGTACTTC
TRBJ2-3 16 TRBD2 - TRBV7-2 CASSLVAGGLTDTQYF TGTGCCAGCAGCTTAGTAGCGGGAGGACTCACAGATACGCAGTATTTT
TRBJ1-1 14 - - TRBV7-9 CASSLGGTNTEAFF TGTGCCAGCAGCTTAGGGGGCACGAACACTGAAGCTTTCTTT
TRBJ2-7 15 TRBD2 - TRBV6-1 CASNLLSGSAYEQYF TGTGCCAGCAACCTACTTAGCGGGAGCGCCTACGAGCAGTACTTC
TRBJ2-7 16 - - TRBV6-5 CASSSPKGSNIYEQYF TGTGCCAGCAGTTCGCCGAAGGGGTCTAACATTTACGAGCAGTACTTC
TRBJ2-7 15 - - TRBV19 CASSISLADSYEQYF TGTGCCAGTAGTATCTCTTTGGCAGATTCCTACGAGCAGTACTTC
TRBJ2-7 15 - - TRBV9 CASSVDGGQTYEQYF TGTGCCAGCAGCGTAGACGGGGGGCAAACGTACGAGCAGTACTTC
TRBJ2-4 14 - - TRBV5-1 CASSNSGIKNIQYF TGCGCCAGCAGCAACTCCGGGATCAAAAACATTCAGTACTTC
TRBJ1-5 21 TRBD1 - TRBV28 CASSFAIQGQETIYSNQPQHF TGTGCCAGCAGTTTCGCCATTCAGGGACAGGAGACAATCTATAGCAATCAGCCCCAGCATTTT
TRBJ2-3 15 TRBD2 - TRBV4-2 CASSPGLAGEDTQYF TGTGCCAGCAGCCCCGGGCTAGCGGGAGAAGATACGCAGTATTTT
TRBJ2-1 19 - - TRBV28 CASSFPGKGRFSSYNEQFF TGTGCCAGCAGTTTCCCCGGCAAGGGGCGCTTCTCCTCCTACAATGAGCAGTTCTTC
TRBJ1-6 14 TRBD1 - TRBV30 CALTRDREGSPLHF TGTGCCTTAACAAGGGACAGGGAGGGCTCACCCCTCCACTTT
TRBJ2-1 18 TRBD2 - TRBV29-1 CSVARIAGALSSYNEQFF TGCAGCGTTGCAAGAATAGCGGGGGCCTTAAGCTCCTACAATGAGCAGTTCTTC
TRBJ1-3 14 - - TRBV9 CASSVAGGVDTIYF TGTGCCAGCAGCGTAGCGGGAGGGGTAGACACCATATATTTT
TRBJ2-1 12 - - TRBV5-1 CASRSNRDEQFF TGCGCCAGCAGATCTAACAGAGATGAGCAGTTCTTC
TRBJ1-1 15 - - TRBV11-2 CASSLVSGRGTEAFF TGTGCCAGCAGCTTAGTTTCGGGGAGGGGCACTGAAGCTTTCTTT